This TCR beta chain was identified during a study of T cell clones after liver transplantation. Study-wide results and limits: A larger donor-reactive than third-party decline suggested partial antigen-specific deletion.

The CDR3 has 14 amino acids. V was pared by 5 bases and J by 2 bases, with 12 bases between. Germline V gene lookup returns CDR1 SGHTA and CDR2 FQGNSA. Points on this clone: Antigen: not known.

TCRdb's table, derived via immunoSEQ multiplex PCR, lists solely in-frame clones and lacks some. The sample records some 70,000 clones, around 90% being singletons. This clonotype originated in a human donor who received a liver transplant. The source material was CD4+ T cells from blood, sampled before liver transplant. The V gene is TRBV7-2, the J gene TRBJ1-2; D gene unclear. CDR3 DNA: TGTGCCAGCAGCACCCGAGCCGGCAACTATGGCTACACCTTC. Its translation is CASSTRAGNYGYTF.